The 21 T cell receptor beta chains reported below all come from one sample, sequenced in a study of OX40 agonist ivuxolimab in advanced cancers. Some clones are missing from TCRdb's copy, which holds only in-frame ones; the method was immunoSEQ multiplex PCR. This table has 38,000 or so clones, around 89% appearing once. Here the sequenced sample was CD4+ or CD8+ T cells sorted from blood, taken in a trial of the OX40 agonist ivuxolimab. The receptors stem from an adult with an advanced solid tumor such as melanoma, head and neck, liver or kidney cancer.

The CDR3 sequence: CASSFLHGTLLNYEQYF. CDR3 bases: TGCGCCAGCAGCTTTTTACACGGGACGTTACTTAACTACGAGCAGTACTTC. V usage is TRBV5-1 and J usage is TRBJ2-5; D may match TRBD1 or TRBD2 (5 bases each). Judging by the DNA end, TRBJ2-7 fits better; the J call may be wrong. The CDR3 sequence is 17 residues long. CDR1 SGHRS and CDR2 YFSETQ come from the germline V gene.

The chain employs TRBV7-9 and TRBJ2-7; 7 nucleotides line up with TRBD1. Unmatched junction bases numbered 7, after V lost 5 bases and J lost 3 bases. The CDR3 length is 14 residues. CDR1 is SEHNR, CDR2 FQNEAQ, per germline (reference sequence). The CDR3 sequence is CASSHRDRFYEQYF. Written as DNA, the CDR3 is TGTGCCAGCAGCCACCGGGACAGATTCTACGAGCAGTACTTC.

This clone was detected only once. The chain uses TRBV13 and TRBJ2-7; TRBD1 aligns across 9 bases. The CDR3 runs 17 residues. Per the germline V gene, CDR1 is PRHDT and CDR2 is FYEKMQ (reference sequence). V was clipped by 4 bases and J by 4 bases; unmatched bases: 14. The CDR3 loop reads CASSSHHRDRDGYEQYF. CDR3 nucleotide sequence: TGTGCCAGCAGCTCACACCACCGGGACAGGGATGGTTACGAGCAGTACTTC. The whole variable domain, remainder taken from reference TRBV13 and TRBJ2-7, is AAGVIQSPRHLIKEKRETATLKCYPIPRHDTVYWYQQGPGQDPQFLISFYEKMQSDKGSIPDRFSAQQFSDYHSELNMSSLELGDSALYFCASSSHHRDRDGYEQYFGPGTRLTVT.

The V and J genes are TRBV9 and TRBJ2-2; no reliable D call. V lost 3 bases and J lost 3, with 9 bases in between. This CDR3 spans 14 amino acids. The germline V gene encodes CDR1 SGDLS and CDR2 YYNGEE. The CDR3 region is CASSARTDTGELFF. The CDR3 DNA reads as TGTGCCAGCAGCGCCCGGACCGACACCGGGGAGCTGTTTTTT.

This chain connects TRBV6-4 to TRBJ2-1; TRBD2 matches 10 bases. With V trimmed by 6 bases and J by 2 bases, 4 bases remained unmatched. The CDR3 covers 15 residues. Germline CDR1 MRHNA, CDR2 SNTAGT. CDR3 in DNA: TGTGCCAGCAGAGCTGGACTAGCGGCCTACAATGAGCAGTTCTTC. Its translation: CASRAGLAAYNEQFF.

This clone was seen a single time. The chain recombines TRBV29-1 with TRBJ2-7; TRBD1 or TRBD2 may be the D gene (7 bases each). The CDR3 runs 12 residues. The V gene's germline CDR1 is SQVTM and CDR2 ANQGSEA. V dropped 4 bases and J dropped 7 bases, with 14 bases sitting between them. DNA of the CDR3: TGCAGCGTTGGTCCAGGGGGGGGTGAGCAGTACTTC. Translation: CSVGPGGGEQYF.

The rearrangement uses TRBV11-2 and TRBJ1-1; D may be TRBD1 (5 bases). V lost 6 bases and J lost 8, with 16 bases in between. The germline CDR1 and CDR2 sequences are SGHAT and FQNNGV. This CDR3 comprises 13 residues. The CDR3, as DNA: TGTGCCAGCAGTCCCGGTCCGGGACTAGAAGCTTTCTTT. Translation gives CASSPGPGLEAFF. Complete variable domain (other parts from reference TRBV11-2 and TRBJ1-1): EAGVAQSPRYKIIEKRQSVAFWCNPISGHATLYWYQQILGQGPKLLIQFQNNGVVDDSQLPKDRFSAERLKGVDSTLKIQPAKLEDSAVYLCASSPGPGLEAFFGQGTRLTVV.

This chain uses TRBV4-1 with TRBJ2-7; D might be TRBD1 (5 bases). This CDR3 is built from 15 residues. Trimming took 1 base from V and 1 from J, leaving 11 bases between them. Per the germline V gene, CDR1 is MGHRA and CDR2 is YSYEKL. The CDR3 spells CASSQGAGQSYEQYF. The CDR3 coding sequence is TGCGCCAGCAGCCAAGGGGCAGGGCAGTCCTACGAGCAGTACTTC.

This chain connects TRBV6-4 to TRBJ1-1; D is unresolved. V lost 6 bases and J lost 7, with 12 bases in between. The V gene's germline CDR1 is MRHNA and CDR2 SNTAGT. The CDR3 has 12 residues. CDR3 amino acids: CASRGPGSEAFF. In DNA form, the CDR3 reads TGTGCCAGCAGAGGACCCGGGAGTGAAGCTTTCTTT.

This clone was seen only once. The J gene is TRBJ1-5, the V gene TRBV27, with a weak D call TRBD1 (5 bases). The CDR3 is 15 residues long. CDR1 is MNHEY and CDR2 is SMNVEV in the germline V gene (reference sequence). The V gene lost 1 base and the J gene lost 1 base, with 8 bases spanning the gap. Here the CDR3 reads CASSLFWGSNQPQHF. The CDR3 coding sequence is TGTGCCAGCAGTTTATTTTGGGGCAGCAATCAGCCCCAGCATTTT.

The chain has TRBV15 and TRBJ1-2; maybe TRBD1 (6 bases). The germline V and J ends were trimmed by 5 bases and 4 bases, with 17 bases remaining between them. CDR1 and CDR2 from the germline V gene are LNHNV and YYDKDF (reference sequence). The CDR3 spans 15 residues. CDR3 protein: CATSPRTDPFYGYTF. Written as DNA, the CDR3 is TGTGCCACCAGCCCCCGGACAGACCCCTTCTATGGCTACACCTTC.

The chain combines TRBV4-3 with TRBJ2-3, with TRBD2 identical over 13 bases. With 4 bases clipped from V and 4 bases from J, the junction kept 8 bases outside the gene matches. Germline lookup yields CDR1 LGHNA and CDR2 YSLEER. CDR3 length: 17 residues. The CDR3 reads CASSLETSGGWADTQYF. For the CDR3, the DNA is TGCGCCAGCAGCCTAGAGACTAGCGGGGGGTGGGCAGATACGCAGTATTTT.

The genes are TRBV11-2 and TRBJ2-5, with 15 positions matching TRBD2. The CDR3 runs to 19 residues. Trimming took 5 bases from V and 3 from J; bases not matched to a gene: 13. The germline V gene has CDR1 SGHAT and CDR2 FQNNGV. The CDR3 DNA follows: TGTGCCAGCAGCACGCACAGACCGGGACTAGCGGGGGGTAAAGAGACCCAGTACTTC. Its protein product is CASSTHRPGLAGGKETQYF.

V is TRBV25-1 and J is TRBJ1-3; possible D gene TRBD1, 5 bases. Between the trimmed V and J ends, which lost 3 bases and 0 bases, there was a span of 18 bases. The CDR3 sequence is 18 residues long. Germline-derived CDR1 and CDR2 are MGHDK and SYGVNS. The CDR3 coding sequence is TGTGCCAGCAGTGACTGGTCAGGGTTGAGGGGCTCTGGAAACACCATATATTTT. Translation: CASSDWSGLRGSGNTIYF.

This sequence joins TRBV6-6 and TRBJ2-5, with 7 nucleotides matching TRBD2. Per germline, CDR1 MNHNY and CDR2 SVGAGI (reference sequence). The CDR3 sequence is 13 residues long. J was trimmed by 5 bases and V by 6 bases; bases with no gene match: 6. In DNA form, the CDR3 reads TGTGCCAGCAGCGGACTAGTAAAGGAGACCCAGTACTTC. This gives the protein CASSGLVKETQYF.

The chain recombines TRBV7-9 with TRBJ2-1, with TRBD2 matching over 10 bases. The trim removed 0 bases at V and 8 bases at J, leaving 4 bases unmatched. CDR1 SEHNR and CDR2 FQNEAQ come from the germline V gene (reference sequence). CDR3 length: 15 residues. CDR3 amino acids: CASSLASGGSHEQFF. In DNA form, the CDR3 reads TGTGCCAGCAGCTTAGCTAGCGGGGGGAGCCATGAGCAGTTCTTC.

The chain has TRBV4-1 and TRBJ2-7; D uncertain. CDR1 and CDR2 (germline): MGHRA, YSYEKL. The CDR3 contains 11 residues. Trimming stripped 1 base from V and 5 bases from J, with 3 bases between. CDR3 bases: TGCGCCAGCAGCCAAGGTAACGAGCAGTACTTC. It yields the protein CASSQGNEQYF.

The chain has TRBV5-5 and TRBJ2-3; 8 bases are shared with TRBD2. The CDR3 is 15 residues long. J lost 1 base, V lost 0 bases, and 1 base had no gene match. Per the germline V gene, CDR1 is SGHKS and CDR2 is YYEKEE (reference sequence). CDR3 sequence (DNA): TGTGCCAGCAGCTTGGAGACTAGCGGCACAGATACGCAGTATTTT. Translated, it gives CASSLETSGTDTQYF.

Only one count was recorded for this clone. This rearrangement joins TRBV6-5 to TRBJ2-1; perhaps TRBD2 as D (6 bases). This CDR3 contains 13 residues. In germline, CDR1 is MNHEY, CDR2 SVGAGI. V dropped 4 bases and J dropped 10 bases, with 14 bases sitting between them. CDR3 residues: CASSSGPAGEQFF. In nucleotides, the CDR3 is TGTGCCAGCAGTTCAGGGCCGGCGGGGGAGCAGTTCTTC.

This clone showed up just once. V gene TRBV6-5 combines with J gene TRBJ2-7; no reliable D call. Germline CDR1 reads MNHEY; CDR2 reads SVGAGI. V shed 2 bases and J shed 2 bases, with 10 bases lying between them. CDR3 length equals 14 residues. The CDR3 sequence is CASSYNAGTYEQYF. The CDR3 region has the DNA TGTGCCAGCAGTTACAACGCTGGCACCTACGAGCAGTACTTC.

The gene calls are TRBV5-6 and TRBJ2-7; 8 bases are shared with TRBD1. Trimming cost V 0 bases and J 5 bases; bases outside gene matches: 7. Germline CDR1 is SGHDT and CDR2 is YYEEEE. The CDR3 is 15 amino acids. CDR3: CASSLERTGLHEQYF. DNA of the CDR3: TGTGCCAGCAGCTTGGAGAGGACAGGGCTCCACGAGCAGTACTTC. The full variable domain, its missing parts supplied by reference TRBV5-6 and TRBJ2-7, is DAGVTQSPTHLIKTRGQQVTLRCSPKSGHDTVSWYQQALGQGPQFIFQYYEEEERQRGNFPDRFSGHQFPNYSSELNVNALLLGDSALYLCASSLERTGLHEQYFGPGTRLTVT.